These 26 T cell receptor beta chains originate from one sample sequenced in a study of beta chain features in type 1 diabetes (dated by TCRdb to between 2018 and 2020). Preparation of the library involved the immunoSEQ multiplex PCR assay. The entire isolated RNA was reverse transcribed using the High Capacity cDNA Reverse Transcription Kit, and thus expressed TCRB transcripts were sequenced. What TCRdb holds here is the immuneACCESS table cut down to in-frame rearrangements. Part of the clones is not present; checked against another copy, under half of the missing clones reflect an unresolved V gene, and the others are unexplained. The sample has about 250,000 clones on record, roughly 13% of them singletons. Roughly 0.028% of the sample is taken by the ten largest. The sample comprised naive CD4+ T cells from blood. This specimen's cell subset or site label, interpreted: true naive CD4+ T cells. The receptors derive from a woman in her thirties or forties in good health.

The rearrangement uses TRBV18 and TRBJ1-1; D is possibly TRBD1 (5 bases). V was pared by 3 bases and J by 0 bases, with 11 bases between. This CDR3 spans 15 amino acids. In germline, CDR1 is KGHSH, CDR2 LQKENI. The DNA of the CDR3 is TGTGCCAGCTCACCCCGGGACTCCCTGAACACTGAAGCTTTCTTT. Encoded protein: CASSPRDSLNTEAFF.

CDR3 coding DNA: TGTGCCAGCAGCCGACTTAACGGGGTTGGAAACACCATATATTTT. It yields the protein CASSRLNGVGNTIYF. This chain links TRBV6-5 with TRBJ1-3; D remains ambiguous. Germline values: CDR1 MNHEY, CDR2 SVGAGI. The V gene lost 6 bases and the J gene lost 3 bases, with 15 bases spanning the gap. This CDR3 spans 15 amino acids.

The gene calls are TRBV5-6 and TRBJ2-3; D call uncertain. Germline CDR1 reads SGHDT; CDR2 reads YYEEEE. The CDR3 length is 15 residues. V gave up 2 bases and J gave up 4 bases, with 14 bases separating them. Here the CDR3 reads CASSLRLRQADTQYF. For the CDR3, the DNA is TGTGCCAGCAGCTTACGTCTCAGGCAAGCAGATACGCAGTATTTT.

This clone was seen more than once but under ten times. The CDR3 DNA reads as TGTGCCAGCAGCTTACTTAGCGGGGGGGCTTTTGAGCAGTTCTTC. This codes for CASSLLSGGAFEQFF. The chain combines TRBV11-2 with TRBJ2-1, with TRBD2 matching over 11 bases. Germline V gives CDR1 SGHAT, CDR2 FQNNGV. The V gene end was trimmed by 2 bases and the J gene end by 9 bases; junction bases not matched to a gene: 6. The CDR3 runs to 15 residues. The variable domain in full, with the rest retrieved from reference TRBV11-2 and TRBJ2-1, is EAGVAQSPRYKIIEKRQSVAFWCNPISGHATLYWYQQILGQGPKLLIQFQNNGVVDDSQLPKDRFSAERLKGVDSTLKIQPAKLEDSAVYLCASSLLSGGAFEQFFGPGTRLTVL.

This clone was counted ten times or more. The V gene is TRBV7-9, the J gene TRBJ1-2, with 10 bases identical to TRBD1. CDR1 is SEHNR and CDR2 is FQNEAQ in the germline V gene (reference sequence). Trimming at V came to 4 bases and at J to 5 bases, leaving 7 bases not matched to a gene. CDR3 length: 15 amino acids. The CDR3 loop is CASSSTGTGAYGYTF. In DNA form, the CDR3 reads TGTGCCAGCAGCTCGACCGGGACAGGGGCATATGGCTACACCTTC.

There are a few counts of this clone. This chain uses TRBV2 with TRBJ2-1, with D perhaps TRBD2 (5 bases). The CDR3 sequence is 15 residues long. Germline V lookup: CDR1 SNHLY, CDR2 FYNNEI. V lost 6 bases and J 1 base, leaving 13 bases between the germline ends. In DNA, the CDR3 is TGTGCCAGCAGCCCACCTTCGGGATCCTACAATGAGCAGTTCTTC. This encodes CASSPPSGSYNEQFF.

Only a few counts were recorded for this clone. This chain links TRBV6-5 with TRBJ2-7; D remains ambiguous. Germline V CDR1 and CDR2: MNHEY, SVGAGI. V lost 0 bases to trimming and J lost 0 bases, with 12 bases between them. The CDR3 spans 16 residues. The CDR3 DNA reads TGTGCCAGCAGTTACTCGGCAGGCATGGGCTCCTACGAGCAGTACTTC. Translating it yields CASSYSAGMGSYEQYF.

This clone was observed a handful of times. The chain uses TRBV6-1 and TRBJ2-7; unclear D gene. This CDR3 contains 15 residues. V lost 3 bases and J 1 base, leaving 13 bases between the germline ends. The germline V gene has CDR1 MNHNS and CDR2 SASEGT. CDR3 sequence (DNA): TGTGCCAGCAGTGACTCCAACCCAGTATCCTACGAGCAGTACTTC. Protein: CASSDSNPVSYEQYF.

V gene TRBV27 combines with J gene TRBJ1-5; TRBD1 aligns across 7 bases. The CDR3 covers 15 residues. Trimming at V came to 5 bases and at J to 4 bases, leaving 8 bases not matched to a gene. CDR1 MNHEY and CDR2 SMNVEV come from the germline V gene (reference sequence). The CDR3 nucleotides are TGTGCCAGCAGTCCCTCGACAGGGATAAATCAGCCCCAGCATTTT. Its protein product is CASSPSTGINQPQHF.

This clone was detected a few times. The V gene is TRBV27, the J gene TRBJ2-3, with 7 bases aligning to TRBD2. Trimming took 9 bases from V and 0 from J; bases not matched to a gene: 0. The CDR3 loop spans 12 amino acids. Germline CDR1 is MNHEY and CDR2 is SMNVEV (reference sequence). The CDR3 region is CASSGSTDTQYF. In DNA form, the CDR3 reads TGTGCCAGTAGCGGGAGCACAGATACGCAGTATTTT.

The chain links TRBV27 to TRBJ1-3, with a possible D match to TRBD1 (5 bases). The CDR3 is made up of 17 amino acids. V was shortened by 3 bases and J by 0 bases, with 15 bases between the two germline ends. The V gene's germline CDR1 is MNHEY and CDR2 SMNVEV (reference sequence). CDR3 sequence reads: CASSFRVPGLSGNTIYF. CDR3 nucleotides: TGTGCCAGCAGTTTCCGTGTACCAGGGCTCTCTGGAAACACCATATATTTT.

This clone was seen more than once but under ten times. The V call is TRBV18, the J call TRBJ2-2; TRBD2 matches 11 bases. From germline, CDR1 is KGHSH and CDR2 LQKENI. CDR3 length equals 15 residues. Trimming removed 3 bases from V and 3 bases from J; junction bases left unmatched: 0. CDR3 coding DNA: TGTGCCAGCTCACCGGGACTAGCGGACACCGGGGAGCTGTTTTTT. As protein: CASSPGLADTGELFF.

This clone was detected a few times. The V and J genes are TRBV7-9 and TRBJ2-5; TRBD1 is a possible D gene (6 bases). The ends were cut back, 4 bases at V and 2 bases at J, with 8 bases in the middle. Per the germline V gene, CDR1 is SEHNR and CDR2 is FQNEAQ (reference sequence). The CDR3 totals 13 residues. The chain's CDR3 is CASSWTEQETQYF. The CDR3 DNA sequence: TGTGCCAGCAGCTGGACAGAGCAAGAGACCCAGTACTTC.

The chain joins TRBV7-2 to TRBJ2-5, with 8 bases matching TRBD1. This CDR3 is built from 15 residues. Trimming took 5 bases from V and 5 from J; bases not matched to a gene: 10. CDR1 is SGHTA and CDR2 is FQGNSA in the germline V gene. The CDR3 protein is CASSTPTGATETQYF. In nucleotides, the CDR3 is TGTGCCAGCAGCACCCCGACAGGGGCGACTGAGACCCAGTACTTC.

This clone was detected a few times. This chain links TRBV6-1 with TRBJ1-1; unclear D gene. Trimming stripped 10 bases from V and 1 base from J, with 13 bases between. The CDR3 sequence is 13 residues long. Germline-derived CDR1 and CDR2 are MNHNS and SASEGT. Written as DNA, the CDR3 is TGTGCCACCGTACCGACTGCGAACACTGAAGCTTTCTTT. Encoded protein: CATVPTANTEAFF.

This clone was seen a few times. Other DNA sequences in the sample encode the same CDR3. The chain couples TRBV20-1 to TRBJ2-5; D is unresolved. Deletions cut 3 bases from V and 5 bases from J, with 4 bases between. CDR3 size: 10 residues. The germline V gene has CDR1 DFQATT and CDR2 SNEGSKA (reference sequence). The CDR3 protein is CSARRETQYF. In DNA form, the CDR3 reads TGCAGTGCTAGGAGGGAGACCCAGTACTTC.

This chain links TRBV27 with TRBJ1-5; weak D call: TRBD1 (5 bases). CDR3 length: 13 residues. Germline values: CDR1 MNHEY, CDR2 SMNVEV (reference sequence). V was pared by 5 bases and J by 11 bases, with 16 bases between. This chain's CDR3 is CASSPDSPRAQHF. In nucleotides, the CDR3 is TGTGCCAGCAGTCCAGACAGCCCCAGGGCCCAGCATTTT.

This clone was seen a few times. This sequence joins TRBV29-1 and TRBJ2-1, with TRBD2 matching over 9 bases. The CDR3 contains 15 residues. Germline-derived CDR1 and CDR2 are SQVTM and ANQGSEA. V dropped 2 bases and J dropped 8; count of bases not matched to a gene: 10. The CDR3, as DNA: TGCAGCGTTGAAAAGAGCGGGGGGCTTTTCGATGAGCAGTTCTTC. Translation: CSVEKSGGLFDEQFF.

CDR3 DNA sequence: TGTGCCAGCAGCTTAACTCCCCGACTAGCGGGGCAAGAGACCCAGTACTTC. Its protein product is CASSLTPRLAGQETQYF. The rearrangement uses TRBV7-2 and TRBJ2-5, with 11 bases identical to TRBD2. There are 17 residues in the CDR3. Germline V gene lookup returns CDR1 SGHTA and CDR2 FQGNSA. The junction had 7 bases not matched to a gene; V was cut back by 2 bases and J by 2 bases.

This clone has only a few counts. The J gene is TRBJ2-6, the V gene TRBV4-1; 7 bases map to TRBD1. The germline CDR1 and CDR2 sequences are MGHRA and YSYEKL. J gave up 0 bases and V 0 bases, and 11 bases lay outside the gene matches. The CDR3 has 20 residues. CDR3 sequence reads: CASSQDTPGTDSSGANVLTF. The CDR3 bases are TGCGCCAGCAGCCAAGATACCCCCGGGACAGACAGCTCTGGGGCCAACGTCCTGACTTTC.

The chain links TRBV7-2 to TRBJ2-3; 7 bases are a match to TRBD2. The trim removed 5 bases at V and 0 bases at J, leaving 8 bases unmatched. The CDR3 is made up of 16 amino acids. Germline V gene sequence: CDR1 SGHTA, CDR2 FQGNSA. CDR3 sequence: CASSLGGITSTDTQYF. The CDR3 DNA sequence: TGTGCCAGCAGCCTGGGGGGGATTACTAGCACAGATACGCAGTATTTT.

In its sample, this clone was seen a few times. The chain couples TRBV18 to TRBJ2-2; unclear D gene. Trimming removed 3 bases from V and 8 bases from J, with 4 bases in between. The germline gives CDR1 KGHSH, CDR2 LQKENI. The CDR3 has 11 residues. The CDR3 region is CASSPRGELFF. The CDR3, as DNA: TGTGCCAGCTCACCGCGGGGGGAGCTGTTTTTT.

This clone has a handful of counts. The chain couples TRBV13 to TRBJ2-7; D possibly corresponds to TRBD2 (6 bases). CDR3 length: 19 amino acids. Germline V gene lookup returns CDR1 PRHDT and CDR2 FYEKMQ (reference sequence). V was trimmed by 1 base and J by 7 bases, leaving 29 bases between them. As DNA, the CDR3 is TGTGCCAGCAGCTTAGTTGGGGGGAGAGGATTTACCCCCCATGGGGAGCAGTACTTC. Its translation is CASSLVGGRGFTPHGEQYF.

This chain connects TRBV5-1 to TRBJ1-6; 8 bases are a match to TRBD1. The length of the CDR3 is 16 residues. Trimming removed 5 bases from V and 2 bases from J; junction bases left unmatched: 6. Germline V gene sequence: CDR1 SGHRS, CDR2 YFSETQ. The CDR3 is CASSTTGAAYNSPLHF. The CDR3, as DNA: TGCGCCAGCAGTACGACAGGGGCGGCCTATAATTCACCCCTCCACTTT.

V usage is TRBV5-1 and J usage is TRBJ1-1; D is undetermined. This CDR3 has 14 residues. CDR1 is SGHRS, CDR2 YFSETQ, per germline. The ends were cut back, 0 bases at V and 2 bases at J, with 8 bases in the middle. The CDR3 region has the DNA TGCGCCAGCAGCTTGGCCTTGACAAACACTGAAGCTTTCTTT. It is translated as CASSLALTNTEAFF.

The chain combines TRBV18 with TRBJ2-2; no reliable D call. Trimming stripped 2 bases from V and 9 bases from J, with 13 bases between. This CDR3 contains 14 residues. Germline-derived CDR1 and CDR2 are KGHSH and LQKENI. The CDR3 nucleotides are TGTGCCAGCTCACCAGGTTCCGAGGCGAGGGAGCTGTTTTTT. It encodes CASSPGSEARELFF.